This TCR beta chain stems from a study of T cells after yellow fever vaccination. This clonotype was picked up many times. The study made its TCR cDNA through 5'RACE template switching. That step introduced a universal primer site along with UMIs. One entry per CDR3 protein, called by TCRdb with MiXCR from the 5' RACE reads. In the table there are 350,000 to 450,000 distinct CDR3 sequences, around 6.4% of which are singletons. Specimen: PBMCs, collected 5 days after the yellow fever booster vaccination. The origin of this receptor is a man younger than 40 who received the YFV17D yellow fever vaccine.

The CDR3 DNA sequence: TGTGCCAGCAGCCCGCAAGTGGGGCTGTTTTTT. Translation gives CASSPQVGLFF. V gene TRBV7-2 combines with J gene TRBJ2-2; no clear D gene. Germline V gene data show CDR1 as SGHTA and CDR2 as FQGNSA. Trimming took off 5 bases at V and 13 bases at J, with 11 bases between the two ends. CDR3 length equals 11 residues. Using reference TRBV7-2 and TRBJ2-2 for the parts outside the CDR3, the full variable domain is GAGVSQSPSNKVTEKGKDVELRCDPISGHTALYWYRQSLGQGLEFLIYFQGNSAPDKSGLPSDRFSAERTGGSVSTLTIQRTQQEDSAVYLCASSPQVGLFFGEGSRLTVL.